This is a list of T cell receptor beta chains from one sample in a study of post-analysis software for immune sequencing data. TCRdb analysed the PCR reads with MiXCR anew, one entry per CDR3 protein. The profile shows roughly 800,000 distinct CDR3 sequences, approximately 30% of them singletons. The sample comprised blood. The receptors originated from a girl between 10 and 17 years old with multiple sclerosis. The CDR3 runs from the conserved cysteine through the conserved F or W. A D gene is named only where the DNA matches it firmly. Clone size is shown for a subset of rows, as once, few, many or a class of expanded clone.

j_gene,v_gene,d_gene,abundance,CDR3nt,CDR3aa
TRBJ2-7,TRBV6-6,TRBD1,-,TGTGCCAGCAGTTTCCAGGACAGGGGGCTTAGCGAGCAGTACTTC,CASSFQDRGLSEQYF
TRBJ2-3,TRBV20-1,TRBD2,few,TGCAGTGCTCCTAGGGGAGCGGGGGGCACAGATACGCAGTATTTT,CSAPRGAGGTDTQYF
TRBJ2-3,TRBV29-1,-,-,TGCAGCGTGGCGACTCTCCGTAGGACAGACACGCAGTATTTT,CSVATLRRTDTQYF
TRBJ2-1,TRBV20-1,-,-,TGCAGTGCTAGAGGTCCGGAACCTGAGGATGAGCAGTTCTTC,CSARGPEPEDEQFF
TRBJ2-3,TRBV10-3,TRBD2,few,TGTGCCATCACGGCGGGAGTCCCAGATACGCAGTATTTT,CAITAGVPDTQYF
TRBJ2-6,TRBV28,-,-,TGTGCCAGCAGTTTATGGTCGGGAACCTCTGGGGCCAACGTCCTGACTTTC,CASSLWSGTSGANVLTF
TRBJ1-2,TRBV3-1,TRBD1,-,TGTGCCGGCAGCCACGAGACAGGGATCTATGGCTACACCTTC,CAGSHETGIYGYTF
TRBJ1-6,TRBV24-1,-,-,TGTGCCACCAGGACTGGACGCTCCATAAGCTCCTATAATTCACCCCTCCACTTT,CATRTGRSISSYNSPLHF
TRBJ2-5,TRBV28,-,few,TGTGCCAGCACCGGAGGTGGAACACCAAGACAAGAGACCCAGTACTTC,CASTGGGTPRQETQYF
TRBJ2-5,TRBV11-2,-,many,TGTGCCAGCAGACTAGTCTGGGAAGAGACCCAGTACTTC,CASRLVWEETQYF
TRBJ1-6,TRBV4-2,-,few,TGTGCCAGCAGTCAAACGGGGGGCGCGGGATCACCCCTCCACTTT,CASSQTGGAGSPLHF
TRBJ2-7,TRBV20-1,-,many,TGCAGTGCTAGCGGGAGCTCCTACGAGCAGTACTTC,CSASGSSYEQYF
TRBJ2-1,TRBV20-1,-,-,TGCAGTGCTAGAGATCACGGGGGGCAGGAGCGCAATGAGCAGTTCTTC,CSARDHGGQERNEQFF
TRBJ2-3,TRBV19,-,-,TGTGCCAGTAGTACCCAAGCTAGCAGTAGCACAGATACGCAGTATTTT,CASSTQASSSTDTQYF
TRBJ2-7,TRBV20-1,-,-,TGCAGTGCTGGGATTCCAGGGAGCAGCGAGCAGTACTTC,CSAGIPGSSEQYF
TRBJ2-7,TRBV25-1,-,few,TGTGCCAGCAGTTGGCCGGGATCCTACGAGCAGTACTTC,CASSWPGSYEQYF
TRBJ2-7,TRBV28,-,-,TGTGCCAGCAGTTTCATGGGGGAGCGTAGCGACGAGCAGTACTTC,CASSFMGERSDEQYF
TRBJ2-7,TRBV5-1,-,few,TGCGCCAGCAGCTTGGTGGAGGGACGCGAGCAGTACTTC,CASSLVEGREQYF
TRBJ2-5,TRBV20-1,-,-,TGCAGTGCTAGAGATACGTGGGAGGACGAGACCCAGTACTTC,CSARDTWEDETQYF
TRBJ1-5,TRBV20-1,-,few,TGCAGTGCTAGGAAACAGGGAGGCAATCAGCCCCAGCATTTT,CSARKQGGNQPQHF
TRBJ2-1,TRBV7-2,-,once,TGTGCCAGCAGCCGCCCGGGAGACGGCAATGAGCAGGTCTTC,CASSRPGDGNEQVF
TRBJ2-1,TRBV6-5,-,-,TGTGCCAGCAGTTACTCGACTGGCCCCAATGAGCAGTTCTTC,CASSYSTGPNEQFF
TRBJ2-3,TRBV4-3,TRBD2,-,TGCGCCAGCAGCCAACTAGCGGGAGTCGCAGATACGCAGTATTTT,CASSQLAGVADTQYF
TRBJ2-5,TRBV7-2,-,-,TGTGCCAGCAGCTTACAGACCAATGAGCAGTACTTC,CASSLQTNEQYF
TRBJ2-7,TRBV4-1,-,-,TGCGCCAGCAGCCTCCTTAGCGGCTACGAGCAGTACTTC,CASSLLSGYEQYF
TRBJ2-3,TRBV29-1,-,many,TGCAGCGTTGAAAAACCTGACAGACATACGCAGTATTTT,CSVEKPDRHTQYF
TRBJ2-7,TRBV7-9,TRBD1,few,TGTGCCAGCAGCTTAGTCACAGGGGAATCCACCTACGAGCAGTACTTC,CASSLVTGESTYEQYF
TRBJ2-2,TRBV4-3,-,-,TGCGCCAGCAGCCAAGATCAGGGCTCTAACACCGGGGAGCTGTTTTTT,CASSQDQGSNTGELFF
TRBJ2-1,TRBV29-1,-,many,TGCAGCGTTACCCCTGGGGGCAGTTACGGGGGGTTTTACAATGAGCAGTTCTTC,CSVTPGGSYGGFYNEQFF
TRBJ2-1,TRBV2,TRBD1,-,TGTGCCAGCCTACAGGGGGACCCTCATGAGCAGTTCTTC,CASLQGDPHEQFF
TRBJ2-7,TRBV5-5,-,few,TGTGCCAGCAGCTCAACATTACCCGGGACGGGGTCCTACGAGCAGTACTTC,CASSSTLPGTGSYEQYF
TRBJ1-2,TRBV24-1,-,few,TGTGCCACCAGTGATTGGCCCAACTATGGCTACACCTTC,CATSDWPNYGYTF
TRBJ2-5,TRBV10-2,-,few,TGCGCCAGCAGTGATCGGATGGGACAAGAGACCCAGTACTTC,CASSDRMGQETQYF